These T cell receptor beta chains were read from a single sample in a study of control samples from healthy donors and cancer patients. Profiled with immunoSEQ multiplex PCR; TCRdb holds only in-frame clones, not every one. The sample lists under 65,000 clones, over 75% seen once, with 1% to 1.5% in the top ten. The sequencing input was PBMCs. The receptor source for this set is a woman in her 50s with colorectal cancer. CDR3s include the opening cysteine and the closing phenylalanine or tryptophan. Fields, in order: V gene, J gene, clone size, CDR3 length, D gene, CDR3 DNA, CDR3 protein. The D gene is left open where the match is weak. Rows may omit the clone size; those that give it use once, few, many or a size class.

TRBV5-1	TRBJ2-2	-	17	TRBD1	TGCGCCAGCAGCTTGGCGGGACAGGGGGTAGGCACCGGGGAGCTGTTTTTT	CASSLAGQGVGTGELFF
TRBV14	TRBJ1-3	-	15	TRBD1	TGTGCCAGCAGCGAACAGGGGGCCAGGGGAAACACCATATATTTT	CASSEQGARGNTIYF
TRBV7-2	TRBJ2-2	once	14	-	TGTGCCAGCAGCTTAGATTGGCAGACCGGGGAGCTGTTTTTT	CASSLDWQTGELFF
TRBV29-1	TRBJ2-5	-	12	-	TGCAGCGTTGTAAGGGGCCAAGAGACCCAGTACTTC	CSVVRGQETQYF
TRBV28	TRBJ2-3	-	17	TRBD2	TGTGCCAGCGGGTGGCCTAGCGGGAGGGAGAGCACAGATACGCAGTATTTT	CASGWPSGRESTDTQYF
TRBV7-3	TRBJ2-1	-	15	-	TGTGCCAGCAGCCAGTATGCGGGGACAGCCAATGAGCAGTTCTTC	CASSQYAGTANEQFF
TRBV6-5	TRBJ1-2	-	13	-	TGTGCCAGCAGTTACGAAGCTAACTATGGCTACACCTTC	CASSYEANYGYTF
TRBV3-1/TRBV3-2	TRBJ1-2	-	13	-	TGTGCCAGCAGCCCGGGACAACCCTATGGCTACACCTTC	CASSPGQPYGYTF
TRBV5-6	TRBJ2-7	-	19	-	TGTGCCAGCAGCTTGGGAACCTCTGTCTACGGGAGCGGAGGCTACGAGCAGTACTTC	CASSLGTSVYGSGGYEQYF
TRBV7-2	TRBJ1-1	-	14	TRBD1	TGTGCCAGCAGCGGTACAGGGGTCTACACTGAAGCTTTCTTT	CASSGTGVYTEAFF
TRBV30	TRBJ2-2	-	14	-	TGTGCCTGGAGTGTACGACGGAACACCGGGGAGCTGTTTTTT	CAWSVRRNTGELFF
TRBV9	TRBJ2-4	-	13	-	TGTGCCAGCAGCGTAGGGGGTTCGGACATTCAGTACTTC	CASSVGGSDIQYF
TRBV7-6	TRBJ1-2	-	13	-	TGTGCCAGCAGCTCCAGAGGGGGGGATGGCTACACCTTC	CASSSRGGDGYTF
TRBV30	TRBJ1-2	-	15	TRBD1	TGTGCCTGGAGTAAGGGGGCTACAGGGGACTATGGCTACACCTTC	CAWSKGATGDYGYTF
TRBV6-6	TRBJ2-2	-	13	TRBD1	TGTGCCAGCAGCACACAGGGGGCCGGGGAGCTGTTTTTT	CASSTQGAGELFF
TRBV27	TRBJ1-1	-	14	TRBD1	TGTGCCAGCAGTGACAGGGCCTCGGCCACTGAAGCTTTCTTT	CASSDRASATEAFF
TRBV28	TRBJ1-2	few	13	TRBD1	TGTGCCAGCCTGGACAGGACTAACTATGGCTACACCTTC	CASLDRTNYGYTF
TRBV6-4	TRBJ2-7	once	13	-	TGTGCCAGCAGCCCCTCCGGGGCGGACGAGCAGTACTTC	CASSPSGADEQYF
TRBV27	TRBJ2-7	-	15	TRBD1	TGTGCCAGCAGTCTGGGACAGGCCCATTCATACGAGCAGTACTTC	CASSLGQAHSYEQYF
TRBV7-2	TRBJ2-3	-	14	-	TGTGCCAGCGCGGGGACAGCCAGCACAGATACGCAGTATTTT	CASAGTASTDTQYF
TRBV12-5	TRBJ1-1	-	13	-	TGTGCTAGTGGTTTGGTACGGAATGCTGAAGCTTTCTTT	CASGLVRNAEAFF
TRBV5-6	TRBJ2-7	once	14	TRBD1	TGTGCCAGCAGCACGGGACAGGGGGACTACGAGCAGTACTTC	CASSTGQGDYEQYF
TRBV3-1/TRBV3-2	TRBJ1-4	few	15	-	TGTGCCAGCAGCCGAGGCCCAGCAACTAATGAAAAACTGTTTTTT	CASSRGPATNEKLFF
TRBV7-2	TRBJ1-2	-	13	-	TGTGCCAGCAGCTTTACAGCCCTCTCAGGCTACACCTTC	CASSFTALSGYTF
TRBV10-3	TRBJ2-1	once	15	TRBD2	TGTGCCATCGGGGGGAGGGATCCTAGAGGTAGTGAGCAGTTCTTC	CAIGGRDPRGSEQFF
TRBV5-1	TRBJ1-1	-	13	-	TGCGCCAGCAGCTTGGGTGGAAACACTGAAGCTTTCTTT	CASSLGGNTEAFF
TRBV5-1	TRBJ1-1	-	14	-	TGCGCCAGCAGCCCTTTGCCAGTCAGCACTGAAGCTTTCTTT	CASSPLPVSTEAFF
TRBV2	TRBJ1-3	-	15	-	TGTGCCAGCAGTGAAGTGAGGGACGGAGGAAACACCATATATTTT	CASSEVRDGGNTIYF
TRBV1	TRBJ1-5	-	16	-	TGCACCAGCAGCCCTGGCAGGGAGGTGGGCAATCAGCCCCAGCATTTT	CTSSPGREVGNQPQHF
TRBV3-1/TRBV3-2	TRBJ2-5	-	20	TRBD2	TGTGCCAGCAGCCAACTCCATCCGGGACTAGCGGGGAGGATTCGGGAGACCCAGTACTTC	CASSQLHPGLAGRIRETQYF
TRBV13	TRBJ2-2	-	15	-	TGTGCCAGCAGCTTCCAGGGAAAGGACACCGGGGAGCTGTTTTTT	CASSFQGKDTGELFF
TRBV30	TRBJ2-2	-	15	TRBD2	TGTGCCTGGGACGGGACTAGCGGGAGGGGCGGGGAGCTGTTTTTT	CAWDGTSGRGGELFF
TRBV3-1/TRBV3-2	TRBJ1-1	-	13	TRBD1	TGTGCCAGCAGTCAACAACAGGGGGCTGAAGCTTTCTTT	CASSQQQGAEAFF
TRBV27	TRBJ2-1	-	16	-	TGTGCCAGCAGTTTAAATTCTGGGACTTATCTCAATGAGCAGTTCTTC	CASSLNSGTYLNEQFF
TRBV7-9	TRBJ1-2	-	14	-	TGTGCCAGCAGCTTAATACAGGCTAACTATGGCTACACCTTC	CASSLIQANYGYTF
TRBV19	TRBJ2-1	-	14	TRBD2	TGTGCCAGTGGCGGACTAGCGGGGTACAATGAGCAGTTCTTC	CASGGLAGYNEQFF
TRBV5-1	TRBJ2-2	-	15	-	TGCGCCAGCAGCTACAATTCAGAGAACACCGGGGAGCTGTTTTTT	CASSYNSENTGELFF
TRBV5-1	TRBJ2-4	-	15	TRBD2	TGCGCCAGCAGCCTGGGGGGAGGGAACAAAAACATTCAGTACTTC	CASSLGGGNKNIQYF
TRBV7-8	TRBJ2-7	-	16	-	TGTGCCAGCAGCTTAGACCCCAGCTCGGAGCGCTACGGGCAGTACTTC	CASSLDPSSERYGQYF
TRBV6-5	TRBJ2-3	-	13	TRBD2	TGTGCCAGCAGTCTAGCGGGGACAGATACGCAGTATTTT	CASSLAGTDTQYF
TRBV4-1	TRBJ2-2	-	15	-	TGCGCCAGCAGCCACACACAGGGAGCCACCGGGGAGCTGTTTTTT	CASSHTQGATGELFF
TRBV7-9	TRBJ2-5	-	13	-	TGTGCCAGCAGCTTAATGGCGCAAGAGACCCAGTACTTC	CASSLMAQETQYF
TRBV5-4	TRBJ2-5	-	14	-	TGTGCCAGCAGCTTATCAGCCGGGGTGGAGACCCAGTACTTC	CASSLSAGVETQYF
TRBV10-3	TRBJ2-3	-	14	TRBD1	TGTGCCACCAGTGGGGACAGGAGAACAGATACGCAGTATTTT	CATSGDRRTDTQYF
TRBV25-1	TRBJ1-2	-	13	TRBD1	TGTGCCAGCAGTGTCAGGGGGGGGTATGGCTACACCTTC	CASSVRGGYGYTF
TRBV27	TRBJ2-2	-	15	TRBD1	TGTGCCAGCAGCTACCTGGACAGGTACACCGGGGAGCTGTTTTTT	CASSYLDRYTGELFF
TRBV15	TRBJ2-2	-	18	-	TGTGCCACCAGCAGAGATGGATCTGACAGAAGGAACACCGGGGAGCTGTTTTTT	CATSRDGSDRRNTGELFF
TRBV15	TRBJ1-1	-	15	-	TGTGCCACCAGCAGACGTGACGGAATGAACACTGAAGCTTTCTTT	CATSRRDGMNTEAFF
TRBV6-5	TRBJ1-1	-	13	-	TGTGCCAGCAGTAGAACTAGGACAGTCGAAGCTTTCTTT	CASSRTRTVEAFF
TRBV27	TRBJ1-1	-	19	TRBD1	TGTGCCAGCAGTTTTCGACTCCGGGACAGAATACTCATGAACACTGAAGCTTTCTTT	CASSFRLRDRILMNTEAFF
TRBV6-5	TRBJ2-7	-	14	-	TGTGCCAGCAGGAAACAGGGTTCCCCCGCAGAACAGTACTTC	CASRKQGSPAEQYF
TRBV9	TRBJ2-5	-	15	-	TGTGCCAGCAGCGTACGAACAGGATTCCAAGAGACCCAGTACTTC	CASSVRTGFQETQYF
TRBV19	TRBJ2-2	-	13	TRBD1	TGTGCCAGTAAGGGACAGGACACCGGGGAGCTGTTTTTT	CASKGQDTGELFF
TRBV30	TRBJ1-1	-	12	-	TGTGCCTGGAGTGTAGGTGGCGGTGAAGCTTTCTTT	CAWSVGGGEAFF
TRBV6-5	TRBJ1-3	-	15	-	TGTGCCAGCGAACCGGGACCGAGCTCTGGAAACACCATATATTTT	CASEPGPSSGNTIYF